This TCR beta chain was sequenced in a study of tumor and adjacent non-tumor tissue in lung cancer. Turning to the study itself: Samples averaged about 4.2 million productive TCRbeta reads each. Study results and caveats: TCR diversity was significantly greater in tumor than normal lung tissue.

Note on this clonotype: Its antigen is not identified. The junction differs from germline at one of its ends, possibly a read error.

The library came from three nested PCR rounds adapted from ARM-PCR protocols. MiXCR was run by TCRdb on the multiplex PCR reads, yielding one entry per CDR3 protein. The repertoire has 75,000 to 95,000 distinct CDR3 sequences, just over 65% of them found once; the top ten carry about 18%. Germline values: CDR1 MNHNS, CDR2 SASEGT. This CDR3 has 13 amino acids. No cell sorting was done before RNA was extracted from the tissue. Source material: lung tumor tissue. The source of this sequence is a man aged 55 to 70 with non-small cell lung cancer. This chain joins TRBV6-1 and TRBJ1-2, with no clear D. CDR3 protein: CAGIANSGYGYIF. The DNA of the CDR3 is TGTGCCGGCATCGCTAATTCGGGCTATGGCTACATATTC.